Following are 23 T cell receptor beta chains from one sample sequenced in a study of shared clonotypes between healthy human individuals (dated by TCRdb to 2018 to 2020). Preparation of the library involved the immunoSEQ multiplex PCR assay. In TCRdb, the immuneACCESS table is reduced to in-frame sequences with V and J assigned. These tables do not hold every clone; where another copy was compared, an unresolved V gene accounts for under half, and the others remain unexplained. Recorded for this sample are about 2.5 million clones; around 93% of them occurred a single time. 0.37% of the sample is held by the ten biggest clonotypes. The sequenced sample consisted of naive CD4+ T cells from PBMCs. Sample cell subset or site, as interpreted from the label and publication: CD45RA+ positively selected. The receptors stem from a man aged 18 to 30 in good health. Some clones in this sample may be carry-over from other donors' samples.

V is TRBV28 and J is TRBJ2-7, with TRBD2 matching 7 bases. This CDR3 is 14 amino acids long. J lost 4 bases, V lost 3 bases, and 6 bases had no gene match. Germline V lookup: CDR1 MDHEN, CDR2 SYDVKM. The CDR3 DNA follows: TGTGCCAGCAGTTTCCCCGGGACTACTTACGAGCAGTACTTC. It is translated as CASSFPGTTYEQYF.

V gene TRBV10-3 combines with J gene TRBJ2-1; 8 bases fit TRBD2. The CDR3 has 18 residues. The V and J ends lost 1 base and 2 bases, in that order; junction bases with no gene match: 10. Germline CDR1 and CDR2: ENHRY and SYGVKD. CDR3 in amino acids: CAISEWETGTRPYNEQFF. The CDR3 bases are TGTGCCATCAGTGAGTGGGAAACCGGGACTAGACCCTACAATGAGCAGTTCTTC.

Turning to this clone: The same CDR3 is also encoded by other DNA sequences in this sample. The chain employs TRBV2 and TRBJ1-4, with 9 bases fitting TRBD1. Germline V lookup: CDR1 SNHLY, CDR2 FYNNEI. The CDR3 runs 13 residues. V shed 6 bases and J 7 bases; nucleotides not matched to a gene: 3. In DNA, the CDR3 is TGTGCCAGCAGCGAACAGGGGGCTGAAAAACTGTTTTTT. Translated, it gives CASSEQGAEKLFF.

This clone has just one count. The CDR3 bases are TGTGCCAGCTCACTGGGGACAGAGGCAGATACGCAGTATTTT. It encodes CASSLGTEADTQYF. The chain couples TRBV18 to TRBJ2-3, with 7 bases lining up with TRBD1. The J segment lost 4 bases and the V segment lost 4 bases, leaving 5 bases of the junction unmatched. The CDR3 spans 14 residues. CDR1 is KGHSH, CDR2 LQKENI, per germline.

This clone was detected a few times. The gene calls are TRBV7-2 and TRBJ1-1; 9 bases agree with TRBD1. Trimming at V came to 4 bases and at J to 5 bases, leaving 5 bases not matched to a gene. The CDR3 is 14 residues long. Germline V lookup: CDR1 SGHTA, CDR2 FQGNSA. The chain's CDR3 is CASSSKQGATEAFF. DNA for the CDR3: TGTGCCAGCAGCTCCAAACAGGGGGCTACTGAAGCTTTCTTT.

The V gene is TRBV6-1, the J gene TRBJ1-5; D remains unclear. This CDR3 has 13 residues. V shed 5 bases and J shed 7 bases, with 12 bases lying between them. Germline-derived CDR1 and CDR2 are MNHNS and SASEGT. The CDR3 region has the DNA TGTGCCAGCAGTCGGACTAGTCAACAGCCCCAGCATTTT. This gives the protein CASSRTSQQPQHF.

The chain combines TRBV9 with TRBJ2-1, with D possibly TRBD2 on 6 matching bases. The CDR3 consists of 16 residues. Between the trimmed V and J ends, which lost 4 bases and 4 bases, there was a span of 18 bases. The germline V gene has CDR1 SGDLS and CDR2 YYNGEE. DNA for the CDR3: TGTGCCAGCAGCCCACGGGACTTAAGCACTTACAATGAGCAGTTCTTC. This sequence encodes CASSPRDLSTYNEQFF.

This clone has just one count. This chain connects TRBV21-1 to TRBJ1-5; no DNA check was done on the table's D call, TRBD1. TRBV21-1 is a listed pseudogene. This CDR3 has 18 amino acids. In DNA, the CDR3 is TGTGCCAGCAGCAAAGGGCACAGGGGGCGAAGAGGCAATCAGCCCCAGCATTTT. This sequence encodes CASSKGHRGRRGNQPQHF.

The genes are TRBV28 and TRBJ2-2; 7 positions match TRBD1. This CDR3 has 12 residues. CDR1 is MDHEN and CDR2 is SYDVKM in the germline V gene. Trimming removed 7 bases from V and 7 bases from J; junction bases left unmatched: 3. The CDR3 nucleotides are TGTGCCAGCACAACAGGGGTCGGGGAGCTGTTTTTT. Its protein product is CASTTGVGELFF.

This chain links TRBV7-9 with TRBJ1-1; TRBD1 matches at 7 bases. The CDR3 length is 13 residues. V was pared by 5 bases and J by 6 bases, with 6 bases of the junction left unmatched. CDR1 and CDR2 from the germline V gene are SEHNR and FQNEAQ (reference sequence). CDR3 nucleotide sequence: TGTGCCAGCAGCCTCACTACAGGGGCTGAAGCTTTCTTT. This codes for CASSLTTGAEAFF.

CDR3 coding DNA: TGTGCCAGCAGCCAAGTTCCAGGGACCTCCTACGAGCAGTACTTC. This translates into CASSQVPGTSYEQYF. V usage is TRBV14 and J usage is TRBJ2-7; the D call may be TRBD1 or TRBD2 (5 bases each). CDR3 length: 15 residues. Trimming pared 1 base from V and 0 bases from J, leaving 10 bases between. Germline lookup yields CDR1 SGHDN and CDR2 FVKESK. The complete variable domain, with remaining parts taken from reference TRBV14 and TRBJ2-7, reads EAGVTQFPSHSVIEKGQTVTLRCDPISGHDNLYWYRRVMGKEIKFLLHFVKESKQDESGMPNNRFLAERTGGTYSTLKVQPAELEDSGVYFCASSQVPGTSYEQYFGPGTRLTVT.

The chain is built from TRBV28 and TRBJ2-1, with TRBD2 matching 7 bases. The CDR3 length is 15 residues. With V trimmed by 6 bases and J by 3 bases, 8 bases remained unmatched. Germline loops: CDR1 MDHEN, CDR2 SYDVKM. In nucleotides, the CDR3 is TGTGCCAGCAGACTTGGCGGGAGCCTCTACAATGAGCAGTTCTTC. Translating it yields CASRLGGSLYNEQFF.

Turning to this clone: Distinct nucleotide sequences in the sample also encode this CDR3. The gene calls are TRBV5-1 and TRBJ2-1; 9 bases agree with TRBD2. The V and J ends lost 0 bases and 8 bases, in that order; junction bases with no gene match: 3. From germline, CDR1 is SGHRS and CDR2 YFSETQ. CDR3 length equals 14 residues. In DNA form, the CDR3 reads TGCGCCAGCAGCTTGGGCGGGAGGGCCGATGAGCAGTTCTTC. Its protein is CASSLGGRADEQFF.

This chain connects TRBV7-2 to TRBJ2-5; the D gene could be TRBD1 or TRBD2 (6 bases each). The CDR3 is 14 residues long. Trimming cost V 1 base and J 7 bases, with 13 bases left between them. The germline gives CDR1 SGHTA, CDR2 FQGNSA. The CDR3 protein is CASSLEGGSVTQYF. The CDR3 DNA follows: TGTGCCAGCAGCTTAGAGGGGGGCTCGGTGACCCAGTACTTC.

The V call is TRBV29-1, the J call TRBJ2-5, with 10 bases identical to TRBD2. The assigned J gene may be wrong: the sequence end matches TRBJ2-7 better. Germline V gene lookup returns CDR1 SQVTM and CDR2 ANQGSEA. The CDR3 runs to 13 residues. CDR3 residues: CSVGLARAYEQYF. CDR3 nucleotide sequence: TGCAGCGTGGGACTAGCGAGAGCCTACGAGCAGTACTTC.

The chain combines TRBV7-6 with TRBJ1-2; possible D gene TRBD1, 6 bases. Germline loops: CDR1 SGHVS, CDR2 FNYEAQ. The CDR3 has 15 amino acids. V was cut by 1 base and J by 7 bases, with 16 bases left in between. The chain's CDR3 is CASSLVLRGRGGYTF. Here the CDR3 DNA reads TGTGCCAGCAGCTTAGTGCTCAGGGGAAGGGGTGGCTACACCTTC. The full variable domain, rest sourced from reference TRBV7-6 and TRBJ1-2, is GAGVSQSPRYKVTKRGQDVALRCDPISGHVSLYWYRQALGQGPEFLTYFNYEAQQDKSGLPNDRFSAERPEGSISTLTIQRTEQRDSAMYRCASSLVLRGRGGYTFGSGTRLTVV.

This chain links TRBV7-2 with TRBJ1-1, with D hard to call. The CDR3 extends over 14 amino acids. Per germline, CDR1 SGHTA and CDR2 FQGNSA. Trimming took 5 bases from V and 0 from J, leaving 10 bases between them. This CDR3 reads CASSPPPMNTEAFF. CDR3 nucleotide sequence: TGTGCCAGCAGCCCCCCCCCAATGAACACTGAAGCTTTCTTT. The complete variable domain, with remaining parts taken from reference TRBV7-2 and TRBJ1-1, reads GAGVSQSPSNKVTEKGKDVELRCDPISGHTALYWYRQSLGQGLEFLIYFQGNSAPDKSGLPSDRFSAERTGGSVSTLTIQRTQQEDSAVYLCASSPPPMNTEAFFGQGTRLTVV.

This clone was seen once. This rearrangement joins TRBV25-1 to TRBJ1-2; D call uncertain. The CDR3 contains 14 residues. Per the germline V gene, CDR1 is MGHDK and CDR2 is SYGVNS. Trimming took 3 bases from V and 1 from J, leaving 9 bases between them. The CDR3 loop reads CASSDQTINYGYTF. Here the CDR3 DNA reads TGTGCCAGCAGTGATCAGACGATTAACTATGGCTACACCTTC.

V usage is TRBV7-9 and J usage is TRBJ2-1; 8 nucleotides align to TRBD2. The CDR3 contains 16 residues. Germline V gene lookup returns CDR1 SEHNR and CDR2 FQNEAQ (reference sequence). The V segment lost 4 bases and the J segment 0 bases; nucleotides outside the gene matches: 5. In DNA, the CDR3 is TGTGCCAGCAGCTGTAGCGGGAAGCCCTCCTACAATGAGCAGTTCTTC. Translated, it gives CASSCSGKPSYNEQFF.

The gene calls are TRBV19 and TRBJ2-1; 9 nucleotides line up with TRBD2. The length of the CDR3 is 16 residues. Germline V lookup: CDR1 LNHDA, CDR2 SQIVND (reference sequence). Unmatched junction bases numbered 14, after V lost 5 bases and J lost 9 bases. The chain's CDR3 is CASSPILAGGDGEQFF. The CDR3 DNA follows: TGTGCCAGTAGTCCGATACTAGCGGGCGGTGACGGTGAGCAGTTCTTC.

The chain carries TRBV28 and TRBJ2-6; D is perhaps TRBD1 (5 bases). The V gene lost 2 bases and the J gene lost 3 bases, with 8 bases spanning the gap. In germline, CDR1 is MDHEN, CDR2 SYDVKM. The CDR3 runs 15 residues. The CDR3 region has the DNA TGTGCCAGCAGTTTAGCAGGGTATGGGGCCAACGTCCTGACTTTC. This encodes CASSLAGYGANVLTF.

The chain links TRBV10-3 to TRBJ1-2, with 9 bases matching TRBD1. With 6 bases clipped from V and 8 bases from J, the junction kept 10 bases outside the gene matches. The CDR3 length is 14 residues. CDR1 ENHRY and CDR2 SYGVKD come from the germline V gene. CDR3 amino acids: CAISNRDRDWGYTF. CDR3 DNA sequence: TGTGCCATCAGCAACCGGGACAGGGATTGGGGCTACACCTTC.

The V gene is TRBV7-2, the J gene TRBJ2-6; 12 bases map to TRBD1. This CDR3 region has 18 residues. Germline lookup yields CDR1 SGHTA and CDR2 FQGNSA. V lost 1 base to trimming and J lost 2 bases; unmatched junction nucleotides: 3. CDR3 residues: CASSLVGTGGTGANVLTF. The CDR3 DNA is TGTGCCAGCAGCTTAGTTGGGACAGGGGGCACTGGGGCCAACGTCCTGACTTTC.